Included here is one T cell receptor (beta chain) sequence, with context. What it binds is not known. The record originates from a study of T cells expressing NK-cell markers. Study context: One of eight sequenced donors was HCMV-seronegative; the other seven were seropositive.

TCR beta cDNA was generated via 5'RACE template switching incorporating UMIs. Using the 5' RACE reads, TCRdb records one entry per CDR3 protein without DNA. The data include a few hundred thousand distinct CDR3 sequences; the top ten clones carry under 1.5%. General observations from the study: These clonotypes, the leaders elsewhere, also led the CD3+CD56-NKG2C+ fraction in four donors. The contribution of dominant NKG2C+ clonotypes to CD8+ T cells in about six donors was roughly 1.0-7.0%.

This CDR3 is built from 18 residues. Germline V lookup: CDR1 LGHNA, CDR2 YNFKEQ. This clonotype originated in a woman between 50 and 59 years old in good health. Sequencing was carried out using blood T cells: a sorted CD56 or NKG2C T cell subset, CD4+ or CD8+ T cells, or bulk PBMC T cells (not recorded which). The chain combines TRBV4-2 with TRBJ2-5; without DNA, the TCRdb call of TRBD1 cannot be checked. The CDR3 protein is CASSQARPGRGRQETQYF.